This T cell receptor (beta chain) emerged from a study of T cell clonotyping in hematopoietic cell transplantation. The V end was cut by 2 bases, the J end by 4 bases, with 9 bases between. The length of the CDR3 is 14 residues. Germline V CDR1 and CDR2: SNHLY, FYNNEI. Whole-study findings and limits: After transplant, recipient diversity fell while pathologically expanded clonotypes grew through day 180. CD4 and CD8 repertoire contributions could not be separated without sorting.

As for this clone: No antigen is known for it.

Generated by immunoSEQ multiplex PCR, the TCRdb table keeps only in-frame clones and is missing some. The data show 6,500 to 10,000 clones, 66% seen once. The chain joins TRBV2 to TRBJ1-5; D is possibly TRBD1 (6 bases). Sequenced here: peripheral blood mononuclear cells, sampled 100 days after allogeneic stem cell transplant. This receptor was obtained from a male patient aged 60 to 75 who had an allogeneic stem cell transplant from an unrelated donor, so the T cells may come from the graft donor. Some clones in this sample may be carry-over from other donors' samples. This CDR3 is CASSEQGNNQPQHF. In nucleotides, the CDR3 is TGTGCCAGCAGTGAACAGGGGAATAATCAGCCCCAGCATTTT. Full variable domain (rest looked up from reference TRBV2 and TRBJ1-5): EPEVTQTPSHQVTQMGQEVILRCVPISNHLYFYWYRQILGQKVEFLVSFYNNEISEKSEIFDDQFSVERPDGSNFTLKIRSTKLEDSAMYFCASSEQGNNQPQHFGDGTRLSIL.